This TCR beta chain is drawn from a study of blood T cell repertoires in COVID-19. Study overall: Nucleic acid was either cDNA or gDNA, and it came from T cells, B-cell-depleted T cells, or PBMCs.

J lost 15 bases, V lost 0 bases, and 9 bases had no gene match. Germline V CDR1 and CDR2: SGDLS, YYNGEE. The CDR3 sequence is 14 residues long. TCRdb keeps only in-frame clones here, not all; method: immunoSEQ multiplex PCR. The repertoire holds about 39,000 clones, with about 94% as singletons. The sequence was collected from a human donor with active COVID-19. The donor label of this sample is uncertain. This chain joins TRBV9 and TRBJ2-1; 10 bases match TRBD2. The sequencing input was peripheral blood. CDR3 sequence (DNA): TGTGCCAGCAGCGTAGAACTAGCGGGGCCCCCTTGGTTCTTC. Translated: CASSVELAGPPWFF. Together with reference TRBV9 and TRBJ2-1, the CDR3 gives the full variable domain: DSGVTQTPKHLITATGQRVTLRCSPRSGDLSVYWYQQSLDQGLQFLIQYYNGEERAKGNILERFSAQQFPDLHSELNLSSLELGDSALYFCASSVELAGPPWFFGPGTRLTVL.